Described below is a single T cell receptor beta chain sequence and its context. Antigen: not known. With the 5' RACE reads reprocessed, TCRdb shows one record per CDR3 protein and no DNA. This sample's table reports about 550,000 distinct CDR3 sequences. The CDR3 length is 18 residues. The data were taken from a study of T cells expressing NK-cell markers. Turning to the study itself: TCR beta repertoires came from sorted CD3+CD56+NKG2C+, CD3+CD56+NKG2C- and CD3+CD56-NKG2C+ T cells.

Study outcomes and limitations: Leadership of the CD3+CD56-NKG2C+ fraction also belonged to these clonotypes in four donors. The study left the HCMV specificity of expanded NKG2C+ T cell clones unresolved.

The source of this sequence is a man between 18 and 29 years old in good health. This chain joins TRBV12-3 or TRBV12-4 and TRBJ2-6; TCRdb reports TRBD1, a call that lacks DNA to check it against. Sequencing was carried out using blood T cells: a sorted CD56 or NKG2C T cell subset, CD4+ or CD8+ T cells, or bulk PBMC T cells (not recorded which). CDR3 region: CASNHGGTLDSGANVLTF.